The 21 T cell receptor beta chains below come from one sample, sequenced in a study of T-cell reconstitution after alpha-beta-depleted transplantation in children. Molecular barcoding with unique molecular identifiers was used for the TCRbeta library. TCRdb passed the PCR reads through MiXCR, listing each CDR3 protein once. Of some 840,000 distinct CDR3 sequences listed, around 15% were seen once; the top ten hold around 5%. The source material was PBMCs, mostly from graft donor cells, sampled 360 days after TCRalphabeta/CD19-depleted stem cell transplant. These receptors were obtained from a male patient aged 10 to 17 who had a stem cell transplant for acute lymphoblastic leukemia, so the T cells may come from the graft donor.

V and J are TRBV29-1 and TRBJ2-3, with D perhaps matching TRBD2 (6 bases). The CDR3 runs to 18 residues. The V end was cut by 0 bases, the J end by 0 bases, with 19 bases between. The germline gives CDR1 SQVTM, CDR2 ANQGSEA. CDR3 nucleotides: TGCAGCGTTGAAGATCTGGGGGGAGGACGCTCCAGCACAGATACGCAGTATTTT. Encoded protein: CSVEDLGGGRSSTDTQYF.

This clonotype has a count of ten or more. The rearrangement uses TRBV5-6 and TRBJ2-7; tentatively, D is TRBD1 (6 bases). The CDR3 runs 16 residues. Germline V gene lookup returns CDR1 SGHDT and CDR2 YYEEEE. V gave up 3 bases and J gave up 2 bases, with 18 bases separating them. As DNA, the CDR3 is TGTGCCAGCAGCTATAGGGGACATCTTGTCGCCTACGAGCAGTACTTC. It translates to CASSYRGHLVAYEQYF.

The V call is TRBV5-1, the J call TRBJ2-5, with 9 nucleotides matching TRBD2. The germline V gene has CDR1 SGHRS and CDR2 YFSETQ. V was pared by 3 bases and J by 2 bases, with 8 bases of the junction left unmatched. The CDR3 consists of 16 residues. Here the CDR3 DNA reads TGCGCCAGCAGCTCAGGGACTAGCAGCCTACAAGAGACCCAGTACTTC. This sequence encodes CASSSGTSSLQETQYF.

The J gene is TRBJ2-7, the V gene TRBV5-1; either TRBD1 or TRBD2 may supply D (5 bases each). The CDR3 consists of 13 residues. The V end lost 2 bases, the J end lost 5 bases, and 11 bases lay between the germline ends. Germline CDR1 and CDR2: SGHRS and YFSETQ. The DNA for the CDR3 is TGCGCCAGCAGCTTTTGGGACGGCGACGAGCAGTACTTC. This encodes CASSFWDGDEQYF.

The chain links TRBV5-1 to TRBJ2-7; D is perhaps TRBD2 (5 bases). This CDR3 spans 13 amino acids. The germline V gene encodes CDR1 SGHRS and CDR2 YFSETQ. Trimming left V 7 bases short and J 0 bases short, with 11 bases between. The CDR3 loop reads CASGLGSSYEQYF. The CDR3 DNA is TGCGCCAGCGGACTGGGGAGCTCCTACGAGCAGTACTTC.

This sequence joins TRBV5-1 and TRBJ2-7, with 7 bases fitting TRBD2. The CDR3 contains 14 residues. Germline V lookup: CDR1 SGHRS, CDR2 YFSETQ. V was clipped by 1 base and J by 2 bases; unmatched bases: 3. This CDR3 reads CASSLPSGPYEQYF. The CDR3 DNA is TGCGCCAGCAGCTTGCCTAGCGGCCCCTACGAGCAGTACTTC.

The J gene is TRBJ2-5, the V gene TRBV2; 9 nucleotides line up with TRBD2. Per the germline V gene, CDR1 is SNHLY and CDR2 is FYNNEI. The CDR3 is 13 residues long. The V and J ends lost 8 bases and 2 bases, in that order; junction bases with no gene match: 3. Here the CDR3 DNA reads TGTGCCAGCGGTACTAGCGGGCAAGAGACCCAGTACTTC. Translation gives CASGTSGQETQYF.

This clonotype was observed a few times. V gene TRBV3-1 combines with J gene TRBJ2-7, with a possible D match to TRBD2 (6 bases). Between the trimmed V and J ends, which lost 4 bases and 3 bases, there was a span of 16 bases. The CDR3 has 15 amino acids. CDR1 LGHDT and CDR2 YNNKEL come from the germline V gene (reference sequence). Here the CDR3 reads CASSPPGAFVYEQYF. The CDR3 DNA reads TGTGCCAGCAGCCCCCCGGGAGCGTTTGTCTACGAGCAGTACTTC.

The chain recombines TRBV29-1 with TRBJ2-1; TRBD2 matches at 7 bases. Germline V gene sequence: CDR1 SQVTM, CDR2 ANQGSEA. With 5 bases clipped from V and 7 bases from J, the junction kept 17 bases outside the gene matches. The CDR3 has 16 amino acids. CDR3 coding DNA: TGCAGCGTTTACCCTCGGACTAGTTTAGTTAAGAATGAGCAGTTCTTC. Its protein product is CSVYPRTSLVKNEQFF.

V is TRBV5-1 and J is TRBJ2-5; 7 nucleotides line up with TRBD1. Germline lookup yields CDR1 SGHRS and CDR2 YFSETQ. The CDR3 extends over 16 amino acids. The J segment lost 4 bases and the V segment lost 2 bases, leaving 11 bases of the junction unmatched. The CDR3 protein is CASSLTGVDGPETQYF. The CDR3 DNA follows: TGCGCCAGCAGCTTAACAGGGGTAGATGGGCCAGAGACCCAGTACTTC.

The chain carries TRBV6-6 and TRBJ2-7, with D perhaps matching TRBD2 (6 bases). Germline V gene lookup returns CDR1 MNHNY and CDR2 SVGAGI (reference sequence). The V gene lost 6 bases and the J gene lost 5 bases, with 14 bases spanning the gap. There are 13 residues in the CDR3. CDR3 coding DNA: TGTGCCAGCAGGGACGGAGGGAACAACGAGCAGTACTTC. Its translation: CASRDGGNNEQYF.

This rearrangement joins TRBV12-5 to TRBJ2-1; 12 positions match TRBD2. The length of the CDR3 is 17 residues. V lost 3 bases and J lost 6; bases outside the gene matches: 9. Germline V CDR1 and CDR2: LGHNT, FRNRAP. Written as DNA, the CDR3 is TGTGCTAGTGGTTTTGCCTCACTAGCGGGAGGCCCCAATGAGCAGTTCTTC. Translating it yields CASGFASLAGGPNEQFF.

The table lists this clonotype with many counts. This chain links TRBV12-3 or TRBV12-4 with TRBJ2-7; D tentatively fits TRBD1 or TRBD2 (5 bases each). V lost 4 bases, J lost 3 bases, and 10 bases lay in between. The CDR3 has 13 residues. The CDR3 loop is CASSWDLDYEQYF. The CDR3 region has the DNA TGTGCCAGCAGTTGGGACCTCGACTACGAGCAGTACTTC.

This clonotype was counted at least ten times. V usage is TRBV28 and J usage is TRBJ2-7, with 9 bases matching TRBD1. This CDR3 region has 15 residues. V lost 1 base and J lost 2; bases outside the gene matches: 3. Germline assignment: CDR1 MDHEN and CDR2 SYDVKM. CDR3 sequence: CASSLYGTGTYEQYF. CDR3 nucleotides: TGTGCCAGCAGTTTATACGGGACAGGGACCTACGAGCAGTACTTC.

This chain uses TRBV7-3 with TRBJ2-5, with 9 bases aligning to TRBD2. The J segment lost 5 bases and the V segment lost 5 bases, leaving 9 bases of the junction unmatched. The CDR3 loop spans 15 amino acids. Germline CDR1 SGHTA, CDR2 FQGTGA. DNA for the CDR3: TGTGCCAGCAGCCGGAGTAGCGGGAGTTATGAGACCCAGTACTTC. Translation: CASSRSSGSYETQYF.

For the CDR3, the DNA is TGCAGGTCCTCCGGGACAGCGAAGAGGTTAGGCATTCAGTACTTC. Protein product: CRSSGTAKRLGIQYF. The chain links TRBV29-1 to TRBJ2-4; 7 bases are shared with TRBD1. The length of the CDR3 is 15 residues. Germline CDR1 and CDR2: SQVTM and ANQGSEA.

This clonotype came up a few times. This chain joins TRBV6-5 and TRBJ1-2; the D is unclear. The germline V and J ends were trimmed by 2 bases and 5 bases, with 9 bases remaining between them. This CDR3 spans 13 amino acids. Looked up from germline, CDR1 is MNHEY and CDR2 is SVGAGI. The CDR3 loop is CASSYMGEYGYTF. The DNA of the CDR3 is TGTGCCAGCAGTTACATGGGAGAATATGGCTACACCTTC.

This clonotype appeared a few times. The rearrangement joins TRBV12-3 or TRBV12-4 to TRBJ2-7; TRBD1 might be the D (6 bases). V lost 6 bases and J lost 6, with 15 bases in between. The CDR3 is 13 amino acids. The CDR3 spells CASRTQGLGEQYF. The CDR3 coding sequence is TGTGCCAGCAGAACTCAGGGGCTAGGCGAGCAGTACTTC.

Here the CDR3 reads CASGPYNSPLHF. CDR3 sequence (DNA): TGTGCCAGCGGTCCGTATAATTCACCCCTCCACTTT. J is TRBJ1-6 and V is TRBV7-2; D uncertain. This CDR3 spans 12 amino acids. The germline V gene encodes CDR1 SGHTA and CDR2 FQGNSA. Trimming left V 8 bases short and J 4 bases short, with 6 bases between.

This clonotype was recorded a few times. The V gene is TRBV7-9, the J gene TRBJ2-7; 10 bases map to TRBD2. With 0 bases clipped from V and 6 bases from J, the junction kept 8 bases outside the gene matches. Germline V gene sequence: CDR1 SEHNR, CDR2 FQNEAQ (reference sequence). This CDR3 comprises 16 residues. In nucleotides, the CDR3 is TGTGCCAGCAGCTTAGCGAGAGTAGCGGGAGGTCCCGAGCAGTACTTC. Residues: CASSLARVAGGPEQYF.

V and J are TRBV10-2 and TRBJ1-2; D is unclear. The germline CDR1 and CDR2 sequences are WSHSY and SAAADI. The V end lost 0 bases, the J end lost 6 bases, and 5 bases lay between the germline ends. This CDR3 has 12 amino acids. CDR3 nucleotides: TGCGCCAGCAGTGAGTCGTGGGATGGCTACACCTTC. Amino acids: CASSESWDGYTF.